Here is one T cell receptor beta chain with its context. Its antigen is not identified. This specimen belongs to a study of T-cell reconstitution after alpha-beta-depleted transplantation in children. Using unique molecular identifiers, the investigators prepared the TCRbeta library. TCRdb used MiXCR to reprocess the PCR reads, holding one entry per CDR3 protein. The data show under 250,000 distinct CDR3 sequences, with 20% to 30% seen just once and 4.5% to 5.5% held by the top ten. Whole-study findings and limits: Surviving recipient cells, namely T cells and thymic progenitors, were the source of high day-60 TCRbeta diversity in some patients. Where alpha-beta T cells came from about two months after transplant was reportedly several hundred expanded graft clones. Newly generated T cells supplied most T-cell counts and diversity one year post-transplant.

The ends were cut back, 1 base at V and 12 bases at J, with 9 bases in the middle. This CDR3 contains 12 residues. Germline values: CDR1 SNHLY, CDR2 FYNNEI. The sequence was obtained from a female patient between 2 and 15 years old who had a stem cell transplant for congenital amegakaryocytic thrombocytopenia, so the T cells may come from the graft donor. The material sequenced was PBMCs, mostly from graft donor cells, taken 360 days after TCRalphabeta/CD19-depleted stem cell transplant. The chain has TRBV2 and TRBJ1-4, with a tentative D call TRBD1 (5 bases). CDR3 loop: CASSEERGELFF. CDR3 sequence (DNA): TGTGCCAGCAGTGAAGAGCGGGGGGAACTGTTTTTT.